The 28 T cell receptor beta chains reported below all come from one sample, sequenced in a study of T cells after yellow fever vaccination. TCRdb redid the calling of the 5' RACE reads with MiXCR, one entry per CDR3 protein. Of just under 600,000 distinct CDR3 sequences listed, roughly 13% are singletons. Specimen: PBMCs, collected on the day of the yellow fever booster vaccination. All receptors come from a man aged 30 to 45 who received the YFV17D yellow fever vaccine.

The chain combines TRBV11-2 with TRBJ2-7, with 13 bases aligning to TRBD2. Germline CDR1 is SGHAT and CDR2 is FQNNGV. The CDR3 covers 18 residues. V was pared by 3 bases and J by 4 bases, with 12 bases of the junction left unmatched. The CDR3 DNA reads as TGTGCCAGCAGCTTGGGAGCCTCACTAGCGGGAGGGCCTTACGAGCAGTACTTC. As protein: CASSLGASLAGGPYEQYF.

This clonotype occurred many times. V gene TRBV19 combines with J gene TRBJ2-1; 11 positions agree with TRBD2. CDR3 length: 16 amino acids. The germline V gene has CDR1 LNHDA and CDR2 SQIVND (reference sequence). V lost 8 bases, J lost 1 base, and 7 bases stayed unmatched. The CDR3 sequence is CASSPGLAVSYNEQFF. The DNA for the CDR3 is TGTGCCAGTTCACCGGGACTAGCGGTTTCCTACAATGAGCAGTTCTTC.

The rearrangement links TRBV5-6 to TRBJ2-1; D is uncertain. The CDR3 is 16 residues long. With 0 bases removed from V and 2 bases from J, the gap between germline ends came to 12 bases. Per germline, CDR1 SGHDT and CDR2 YYEEEE. CDR3 nucleotides: TGTGCCAGCAGCTTGGCCGCGTGGGGTACCTACAATGAGCAGTTCTTC. This sequence encodes CASSLAAWGTYNEQFF.

This clonotype has just a few counts. The rearrangement links TRBV20-1 to TRBJ2-3; 8 bases map to TRBD1. From germline, CDR1 is DFQATT and CDR2 SNEGSKA (reference sequence). Unmatched junction bases numbered 4, after V lost 5 bases and J lost 0 bases. The CDR3 covers 14 residues. CDR3 coding DNA: TGCAGTGCTGAACAGGGGGAGAGCACAGATACGCAGTATTTT. Its protein product is CSAEQGESTDTQYF.

In its sample, this clonotype was seen a few times. This chain uses TRBV20-1 with TRBJ2-1; 7 bases are a match to TRBD2. Germline-derived CDR1 and CDR2 are DFQATT and SNEGSKA (reference sequence). V lost 2 bases to trimming and J lost 3 bases; unmatched junction nucleotides: 10. The CDR3 covers 16 residues. The DNA of the CDR3 is TGCAGTGCTAGAATGGGGCTAGCGGTCTACTACAATGAGCAGTTCTTC. It translates to CSARMGLAVYYNEQFF.

This clonotype was seen only a few times. The V gene is TRBV18, the J gene TRBJ1-1; D possibly corresponds to TRBD1 (5 bases). V lost 3 bases, J lost 2 bases, and 16 bases lay in between. The CDR3 is 16 amino acids. The germline V gene encodes CDR1 KGHSH and CDR2 LQKENI. CDR3 region: CASSPRVGDRNTEAFF. The CDR3 DNA sequence: TGTGCCAGCTCACCGCGTGTCGGAGACAGAAACACTGAAGCTTTCTTT.

This chain joins TRBV15 and TRBJ2-7; D is ambiguous. The CDR3 totals 13 residues. Between the trimmed V and J ends, which lost 1 base and 2 bases, there was a span of 6 bases. Germline loops: CDR1 LNHNV, CDR2 YYDKDF (reference sequence). The DNA for the CDR3 is TGTGCCACCAGCAGAGGCGACACCTACGAGCAGTACTTC. It encodes CATSRGDTYEQYF.

The V call is TRBV7-3, the J call TRBJ1-5, with TRBD1 as a possible D gene (5 bases). The V end lost 5 bases, the J end lost 4 bases, and 15 bases lay between the germline ends. Germline V lookup: CDR1 SGHTA, CDR2 FQGTGA. The CDR3 covers 15 residues. The CDR3 is CASSPDGTDNQPQHF. CDR3 bases: TGTGCCAGCAGCCCGGACGGGACGGATAATCAGCCCCAGCATTTT.

This clonotype was observed a handful of times. This chain joins TRBV28 and TRBJ2-7; TRBD2 is a possible D gene (5 bases). Trimming left V 5 bases short and J 2 bases short, with 10 bases between. There are 13 residues in the CDR3. Germline V lookup: CDR1 MDHEN, CDR2 SYDVKM. CDR3 loop: CASSRTPPYEQYF. In nucleotides, the CDR3 is TGTGCCAGCAGTCGGACTCCTCCCTACGAGCAGTACTTC. Looking up the rest from reference TRBV28 and TRBJ2-7 gives the full variable domain: DVKVTQSSRYLVKRTGEKVFLECVQDMDHENMFWYRQDPGLGLRLIYFSYDVKMKEKGDIPEGYSVSREKKERFSLILESASTNQTSMYLCASSRTPPYEQYFGPGTRLTVT.

V gene TRBV3-1 combines with J gene TRBJ2-7, with TRBD1 matching over 9 bases. CDR1 and CDR2 from the germline V gene are LGHDT and YNNKEL (reference sequence). V was clipped by 2 bases and J by 7 bases; unmatched bases: 9. CDR3 length: 15 amino acids. The CDR3 region is CASSQIPGQGGEQYF. The CDR3 coding sequence is TGTGCCAGCAGCCAAATACCGGGACAGGGCGGAGAGCAGTACTTC.

The chain uses TRBV7-6 and TRBJ2-1, with D hard to call. CDR3 length: 11 residues. Germline CDR1 reads SGHVS; CDR2 reads FNYEAQ. Trimming pared 5 bases from V and 9 bases from J, leaving 8 bases between. The CDR3 spells CASSPSVEQFF. CDR3 DNA sequence: TGTGCCAGCAGCCCCTCCGTTGAGCAGTTCTTC.

The chain is built from TRBV7-9 and TRBJ1-2; TRBD1 matches at 10 bases. This CDR3 is built from 16 residues. CDR1 and CDR2 from the germline V gene are SEHNR and FQNEAQ (reference sequence). The J segment lost 2 bases and the V segment lost 5 bases, leaving 8 bases of the junction unmatched. Written as DNA, the CDR3 is TGTGCCAGCAGCCCTCAGACAGGGGGCATAAACTATGGCTACACCTTC. Amino acids: CASSPQTGGINYGYTF.

V usage is TRBV14 and J usage is TRBJ2-1; 12 bases fit TRBD2. Germline loops: CDR1 SGHDN, CDR2 FVKESK. The CDR3 runs to 17 residues. J was trimmed by 9 bases and V by 0 bases; bases with no gene match: 9. Written as DNA, the CDR3 is TGTGCCAGCAGCCAAGATCCAACTAGCGGGAGGATGGGTGAGCAGTTCTTC. Its translation is CASSQDPTSGRMGEQFF.

Only a few counts were recorded for this clonotype. The chain links TRBV5-1 to TRBJ2-6; D unresolved. V shed 4 bases and J shed 2 bases, with 7 bases lying between them. The CDR3 is 14 amino acids. The V gene's germline CDR1 is SGHRS and CDR2 YFSETQ. CDR3 in DNA: TGCGCCAGCAGCCCGACGACTGGGGCCAACGTCCTGACTTTC. This encodes CASSPTTGANVLTF. Filled out from reference TRBV5-1 and TRBJ2-6, the complete variable domain reads KAGVTQTPRYLIKTRGQQVTLSCSPISGHRSVSWYQQTPGQGLQFLFEYFSETQRNKGNFPGRFSGRQFSNSRSEMNVSTLELGDSALYLCASSPTTGANVLTFGAGSRLTVL.

This clonotype has a count of ten or more. The chain carries TRBV20-1 and TRBJ2-5; D call uncertain. The CDR3 has 10 residues. In germline, CDR1 is DFQATT, CDR2 SNEGSKA (reference sequence). Trimming left V 2 bases short and J 4 bases short, with 2 bases between. The CDR3 region is CSARRETQYF. Written as DNA, the CDR3 is TGCAGTGCTAGAAGAGAGACCCAGTACTTC.

This clonotype was counted ten times or more. The chain has TRBV6-2 or TRBV6-3 and TRBJ1-1, with D possibly TRBD1 on 5 matching bases. The germline V gene has CDR1 MNHEY and CDR2 SVGEGT. V lost 8 bases and J lost 7, with 17 bases in between. CDR3 size: 13 residues. CDR3 residues: CASGPTGAVEAFF. In DNA form, the CDR3 reads TGTGCCAGCGGTCCTACCGGGGCCGTTGAAGCTTTCTTT.

This chain uses TRBV7-9 with TRBJ2-5; 11 bases agree with TRBD2. This CDR3 region has 15 residues. Germline-derived CDR1 and CDR2 are SEHNR and FQNEAQ (reference sequence). Trimming at V came to 6 bases and at J to 4 bases, leaving 7 bases not matched to a gene. CDR3 region: CASREPSGRSETQYF. The CDR3 bases are TGTGCCAGCAGGGAGCCTAGCGGGAGGTCAGAGACCCAGTACTTC.

This chain connects TRBV29-1 to TRBJ2-1; 10 nucleotides agree with TRBD1. The CDR3 runs to 13 residues. Germline CDR1 SQVTM, CDR2 ANQGSEA. The junction had 3 bases not matched to a gene; V was cut back by 6 bases and J by 4 bases. The CDR3 sequence: CSVRDRGYNEQFF. The CDR3 DNA reads as TGCAGCGTCCGGGACAGGGGTTACAATGAGCAGTTCTTC.

The chain is built from TRBV19 and TRBJ2-1; D might be TRBD2 (5 bases). The germline CDR1 and CDR2 sequences are LNHDA and SQIVND (reference sequence). The CDR3 is 15 amino acids. Trimming pared 6 bases from V and 3 bases from J, leaving 15 bases between. Here the CDR3 DNA reads TGTGCCAGTAGACTAGAGGCCCGACTCTACAATGAGCAGTTCTTC. It yields the protein CASRLEARLYNEQFF.

Only a few counts were recorded for this clonotype. The CDR3 DNA sequence: TGTGCCAGCAGCTTAATCGGTGCCTCCTACAATGAGCAGTTCTTC. Encoded protein: CASSLIGASYNEQFF. This chain connects TRBV7-2 to TRBJ2-1; D is ambiguous. Germline V gene sequence: CDR1 SGHTA, CDR2 FQGNSA. The CDR3 length is 15 residues. Trimming stripped 2 bases from V and 0 bases from J, with 8 bases between. The full variable domain, completed using reference TRBV7-2 and TRBJ2-1, is GAGVSQSPSNKVTEKGKDVELRCDPISGHTALYWYRQSLGQGLEFLIYFQGNSAPDKSGLPSDRFSAERTGGSVSTLTIQRTQQEDSAVYLCASSLIGASYNEQFFGPGTRLTVL.

This clonotype showed up just a few times. This chain joins TRBV18 and TRBJ2-3, with TRBD2 matching over 11 bases. Trimming took 4 bases from V and 3 from J; bases not matched to a gene: 9. Germline CDR1 KGHSH, CDR2 LQKENI. The CDR3 is made up of 17 amino acids. Written as DNA, the CDR3 is TGTGCCAGCTCACAACCGGGCACTAGCGGGAGAACAGATACGCAGTATTTT. Translating it yields CASSQPGTSGRTDTQYF.

The DNA of the CDR3 is TGTGCCAGCAGCTTAGGGGGGGACAGCCCCTACGAGCAGTACTTC. It is translated as CASSLGGDSPYEQYF. The chain joins TRBV7-2 to TRBJ2-7; a weak D match, TRBD1 (7 bases). The germline V gene encodes CDR1 SGHTA and CDR2 FQGNSA. Trimming took 1 base from V and 2 from J, leaving 12 bases between them. There are 15 residues in the CDR3. Based on the CDR3 plus reference TRBV7-2 and TRBJ2-7, the full variable domain is GAGVSQSPSNKVTEKGKDVELRCDPISGHTALYWYRQSLGQGLEFLIYFQGNSAPDKSGLPSDRFSAERTGGSVSTLTIQRTQQEDSAVYLCASSLGGDSPYEQYFGPGTRLTVT.

J is TRBJ1-1 and V is TRBV20-1; D call uncertain. Trimming removed 0 bases from V and 1 base from J, with 21 bases in between. Germline loops: CDR1 DFQATT, CDR2 SNEGSKA (reference sequence). The CDR3 is 18 residues long. The CDR3 bases are TGCAGTGCTAGAGATCCGCGTTATGGGGTCTTCACGAACACTGAAGCTTTCTTT. Protein: CSARDPRYGVFTNTEAFF.

This chain connects TRBV7-2 to TRBJ1-1, with 8 bases matching TRBD1. The CDR3 has 14 residues. After removal of 5 bases from V and 7 bases from J, the junction contained 9 bases not matched to a gene. The germline CDR1 and CDR2 sequences are SGHTA and FQGNSA. The CDR3 spells CASSVRGLQIEAFF. DNA for the CDR3: TGTGCCAGCAGCGTCAGGGGGCTCCAGATTGAAGCTTTCTTT.

This chain links TRBV11-1 with TRBJ2-7, with D unclear. Per the germline V gene, CDR1 is SGHAT and CDR2 is FQDESV (reference sequence). The V and J ends lost 5 bases and 0 bases respectively, with 8 bases between them. The CDR3 length is 13 residues. Here the CDR3 DNA reads TGTGCCAGCAGCAAATATCGCTCCTACGAGCAGTACTTC. This sequence encodes CASSKYRSYEQYF.

This clonotype occurred many times. The V gene is TRBV5-6, the J gene TRBJ2-5, with 10 nucleotides matching TRBD2. This CDR3 spans 14 amino acids. With V trimmed by 4 bases and J by 4 bases, 4 bases remained unmatched. Germline CDR1 reads SGHDT; CDR2 reads YYEEEE. CDR3 sequence reads: CASSVGLALETQYF. The CDR3 DNA is TGTGCCAGCAGCGTGGGACTAGCGTTAGAGACCCAGTACTTC.

This chain links TRBV18 with TRBJ1-5; 8 positions match TRBD1. J was trimmed by 5 bases and V by 6 bases; bases with no gene match: 9. Per the germline V gene, CDR1 is KGHSH and CDR2 is LQKENI. CDR3 length equals 15 residues. The CDR3 nucleotides are TGTGCCAGCTCTCCGGGTCCAGGGGGCGATCAGCCCCAGCATTTT. Its protein product is CASSPGPGGDQPQHF.

The V gene is TRBV19, the J gene TRBJ2-1; 10 positions agree with TRBD2. The germline CDR1 and CDR2 sequences are LNHDA and SQIVND (reference sequence). The V and J ends lost 5 bases and 1 base, in that order; junction bases with no gene match: 5. The CDR3 extends over 16 amino acids. CDR3 amino acids: CASSVLAGVSYNEQFF. CDR3 sequence (DNA): TGTGCCAGTAGTGTCCTAGCGGGAGTTTCCTACAATGAGCAGTTCTTC.